Listed below are T cell receptor beta chains from one sample, sequenced in a study of neoadjuvant anti-PD-1 for oral cavity cancer. Using immunoSEQ multiplex PCR, the repertoire was profiled, and TCRdb retains in-frame clones only, with some absent. The data hold 6,000 to 9,500 clones, with about half observed a single time. The sequencing used tumor tissue, collected before nivolumab (anti-PD-1) treatment. The receptors were gathered from a person between 35 and 79 years old with oral cavity squamous cell carcinoma. The CDR3 runs from the conserved cysteine through the conserved F or W. Each record gives: D gene, J gene, clone size, V gene, CDR3 DNA, CDR3 protein. D genes are given only for firm matches. For some rows the clone size is stated as once, few or many, or as a class when expanded; others skip it.

- TRBJ2-1 - TRBV11-2 TGTGCCAGCAGCTTAGATCCGGAAAGCTCCTACAATGAGCAGTTCTTC CASSLDPESSYNEQFF
- TRBJ2-2 - TRBV9 TGTGCCAGCAGCGCCGACACGGGGGAGCTGTTTTTT CASSADTGELFF
- TRBJ2-5 few TRBV18 TGTGCCAGCTCAACAGGAACCCAAGAGACCCAGTACTTC CASSTGTQETQYF
TRBD2 TRBJ2-1 - TRBV29-1 TGCAGCGCCCGGACTAGCGGGAGGGCCAATGAGCAGTTCTTC CSARTSGRANEQFF
- TRBJ2-6 - TRBV6-5 TGTGCCAGCAGTCAGGGTTTAGGTGGGGCCAACGTCCTGACTTTC CASSQGLGGANVLTF
- TRBJ1-5 few TRBV11-2 TGTGCCAGCAGCTTAAGTAGCAATCAGCCCCAGCATTTT CASSLSSNQPQHF
TRBD1 TRBJ2-7 - TRBV28 TGTGCCAGCAGCACCGGGACAGACCTCGGAGAGCAGTACTTC CASSTGTDLGEQYF
TRBD1 TRBJ2-7 - TRBV5-8 TGTGCCAGCAGCTTTGGGGACAGGAAAGTCTACGAGCAGTACTTC CASSFGDRKVYEQYF
TRBD1 TRBJ2-3 few TRBV19 TGTGCCAGTAGGTCCGGGACAGCTAGCACAGATACGCAGTATTTT CASRSGTASTDTQYF
TRBD1 TRBJ1-2 - TRBV6-1 TGTGCCAGCAGTGCGGCCGGGACAGAACCAAATGGCTACACCTTC CASSAAGTEPNGYTF
- TRBJ1-5 - TRBV19 TGTGCCAGTAGTATTTCAGAAGGTGGCAATCAGCCCCAGCATTTT CASSISEGGNQPQHF
TRBD2 TRBJ2-3 - TRBV2 TGTGCCAGCACCCCGGAGCCTAGCGGGGGCACAGATACGCAGTATTTT CASTPEPSGGTDTQYF
TRBD2 TRBJ2-1 few TRBV11-2 TGTGCCAGCAGCACCCGGGACTACTACAATGAGCAGTTCTTC CASSTRDYYNEQFF
- TRBJ2-5 large TRBV15 TGTGCCACCAGCAGAGATCGACAGGCGAGGGGAGAGACCCAGTACTTC CATSRDRQARGETQYF
TRBD2 TRBJ2-7 few TRBV6-6 TGTGCCAGCAGTTCTCAAGCGGGGCGGACCTACGAGCAGTACTTC CASSSQAGRTYEQYF
TRBD2 TRBJ2-1 - TRBV28 TGTGCCAGCAGCCTCAGACTAGCGGGAGGATACAATGAGCAGTTCTTC CASSLRLAGGYNEQFF
- TRBJ2-7 - TRBV14 TGTGCCAGCAGCCCAAAATCGAGCTCGGCTGCCAGGGGATACGAGCAGTACTTC CASSPKSSSAARGYEQYF
- TRBJ2-5 - TRBV7-9 TGTGCCAGCAGCTTATCGCGTGGCAGGAGCCAAGAGACCCAGTACTTC CASSLSRGRSQETQYF
- TRBJ1-5 once TRBV6-6 TGTGCCAGCAGTTACTCGGGCAGGGGCGGTAGTCAGCCCCAGCATTTT CASSYSGRGGSQPQHF
- TRBJ1-1 - TRBV6-6 TGTGCCAGCACCTCAGGGGTCACTGAAGCTTTCTTT CASTSGVTEAFF
- TRBJ2-3 - TRBV7-9 TGTGCCAGCAGCTTAACGGACATCAACACAGATACGCAGTATTTT CASSLTDINTDTQYF
- TRBJ2-2 - TRBV6-5 TGTGCCAGCAGGGGTGAACACTGGGAGCTGTTTTTT CASRGEHWELFF
- TRBJ1-5 - TRBV2 TGTGCCAGCAGTGAGCGGGACGGGGGCAATCAGCCCCAGCATTTT CASSERDGGNQPQHF
- TRBJ2-3 - TRBV6-1 TGTGCCAGCAGTGAAGCCGGCTTGGGTACGCAGTATTTT CASSEAGLGTQYF
TRBD2 TRBJ2-1 - TRBV6-5 TGTGCCAGCGGCAGGCGGGAGGGGTACAATGAGCAGTTCTTC CASGRREGYNEQFF
- TRBJ2-2 - TRBV5-1 TGCGCCAGCAGCTCGTGGGGCACCGGGGAGCTGTTTTTT CASSSWGTGELFF
TRBD2 TRBJ2-2 - TRBV29-1 TGCAGCGTTGAAGATCCCGAGGGAGGGCCCACCGGGGAGCTGTTTTTT CSVEDPEGGPTGELFF
- TRBJ2-3 - TRBV6-4 TGTGCCAGCAGTGACTCGGAGAGGGATACGCAGTATTTT CASSDSERDTQYF
- TRBJ2-7 - TRBV29-1 TGCAGCGTTGAAGACGAGGGATACGAGCAGTACTTC CSVEDEGYEQYF
- TRBJ2-1 - TRBV7-8 TGTGCCAGCAGCTTAGCGCGACTAGTGGGTGAGCAGTTCTTC CASSLARLVGEQFF
- TRBJ1-5 - TRBV9 TGTGCCAGCAGCCCCTCGGGGGGCAGTCAGCCCCAGCATTTT CASSPSGGSQPQHF
- TRBJ2-1 medium-sized TRBV16 TGTGCCAGCAGCCAAGGGACGTCGGCCTACAATGAGCAGTTCTTC CASSQGTSAYNEQFF
- TRBJ1-1 - TRBV6-6 TGTGCCAGCAGTTACACCGGCGGGGGGGCTTTCTTT CASSYTGGGAFF
- TRBJ1-4 few TRBV6-5 TGTGCCAGCAGGTCACTGGGACCCCTGTTTTTT CASRSLGPLFF
- TRBJ2-3 - TRBV18 TGTGCCAGCTCCCGCGCGGGCGGTTTGGCAGATACGCAGTATTTT CASSRAGGLADTQYF
- TRBJ1-1 - TRBV4-2 TGTGCCAGCAGCCAAGATGCCCCCCCGGGGCGTACTGAAGCTTTCTTT CASSQDAPPGRTEAFF
TRBD2 TRBJ2-7 - TRBV11-2 TGTGCCAGCAGCTCCAGCGGGAACCACTACGAGCAGTACTTC CASSSSGNHYEQYF
- TRBJ2-3 few TRBV28 TGTGCCAGCAGTTCCCCTTTAGATACGCAGTATTTT CASSSPLDTQYF
- TRBJ2-2 large TRBV19 TGTGCCAGTAGTATGGGTTGGCTTAACACCGGGGAGCTGTTTTTT CASSMGWLNTGELFF
TRBD1 TRBJ2-2 - TRBV6-6 TGTGCCAGCAGTCTTGACAGGGGGCGGCTGTTTTTT CASSLDRGRLFF
- TRBJ2-3 - TRBV5-6 TGTGCCAGCAGCTTGCAAGATACGCAGTATTTT CASSLQDTQYF
- TRBJ1-2 few TRBV6-5 TGTGCCAGCAGCCCTTGGGGGTCAGGGTATGGCTACACCTTC CASSPWGSGYGYTF
TRBD2 TRBJ2-2 - TRBV4-2 TGTGCCAGCAGCCAAGTATTCAGCGGGAGTTTGAACACCGGGGAGCTGTTTTTT CASSQVFSGSLNTGELFF
TRBD1 TRBJ2-7 few TRBV6-5 TGTGCCAGCAGGGCCGGGACAGGGGGCTACGAGCAGTACTTC CASRAGTGGYEQYF
- TRBJ2-2 - TRBV4-1 TGCGCCAGCAGCCAAGGAGACAGGACCGCGGTGGAGCTGTTTTTT CASSQGDRTAVELFF
- TRBJ1-4 few TRBV15 TGTGCCACCACTCGCTTATTTAATGAAAAACTGTTTTTT CATTRLFNEKLFF
TRBD2 TRBJ2-1 few TRBV27 TGTGCCAGCAGGTCCGGGACTAGCGGGAACAATGAGCAGTTCTTC CASRSGTSGNNEQFF
- TRBJ1-2 - TRBV13 TGTGCCAGCAGCCGGACGGAAGACTATTTTGGCGGCTACACCTTC CASSRTEDYFGGYTF
- TRBJ1-2 - TRBV30 TGTGCCTGGAGTGTCGGCCGGTTCTATGGCTACACCTTC CAWSVGRFYGYTF
TRBD2 TRBJ2-7 - TRBV15 TGTGCCACCAGCAGCCACCCAGCGGGATCGACCTACGAGCAGTACTTC CATSSHPAGSTYEQYF
TRBD1 TRBJ1-2 - TRBV5-4 TGTGCCAGCAGCTCAAGGGGGCAAAATGGCTACACCTTC CASSSRGQNGYTF
- TRBJ2-7 once TRBV28 TGTGCCAGCAGTCTAACTACTCTTACCTACGAGCAGTACTTC CASSLTTLTYEQYF
TRBD2 TRBJ2-1 few TRBV7-6 TGTGCCAGCAGCACACTAGCGGGAGGCAACAATGAGCAGTTCTTC CASSTLAGGNNEQFF
TRBD2 TRBJ2-3 - TRBV6-1 TGTGCCAGCAATGCGGGAGTTCAAGATACGCAGTATTTT CASNAGVQDTQYF
- TRBJ1-5 - TRBV15 TGTGCCACCAGCTCCATTGGTCAGCCCCAGCATTTT CATSSIGQPQHF
- TRBJ1-2 - TRBV28 TGTGCCAGCAGTTTACCCCTTCGGGATGGTGGCGTGTTCTATGGCTACACCTTC CASSLPLRDGGVFYGYTF
TRBD2 TRBJ2-1 - TRBV11-2 TGTGCCAGCAGCCCGAGCGGGGGGAATGAGCAGTTCTTC CASSPSGGNEQFF
- TRBJ1-4 once TRBV2 TGTGCCAGCAGTGCGGGCAGAACTAATGAAAAACTGTTTTTT CASSAGRTNEKLFF